The rows below give T cell receptor beta chains drawn from one sample of a study of coeliac disease. Repertoires were generated with immunoSEQ multiplex PCR, while TCRdb's copy carries only in-frame clones and drops some. Seen here are around 6,500 clones, approximately 66% observed once, and the top ten hold 6.7%. The sample consisted of lamina propria lymphocytes from the gut. Every receptor here comes from a man aged 45-60 years with active celiac disease. Each CDR3 is given with its conserved first and last residue. D genes are given only for firm matches. Not all rows give a size; the values are once, few, many and, for expanded clones, a class.

D,length,size,J,V,DNA,CDR3
NA,14,NA,TRBJ1-5,TRBV15,TGTGCCACCAGCAGAGACAGGGCCAATCAGCCCCAGCATTTT,CATSRDRANQPQHF
TRBD1,15,NA,TRBJ1-6,TRBV7-6,TGTGCCAGCAGCTTAGTCGGGACAGGGGCTTCACCCCTCCACTTT,CASSLVGTGASPLHF
NA,15,NA,TRBJ2-7,TRBV6-6,TGTGCCAGCAGTTTATCGCGCGCCCTATCCTACGAGCAGTACTTC,CASSLSRALSYEQYF
NA,14,NA,TRBJ1-2,TRBV28,TGTGCCAGCAGTTACGTGACTGATAACTATGGCTACACCTTC,CASSYVTDNYGYTF
TRBD1,14,few,TRBJ2-5,TRBV4-1,TGCGCCAGCAGCCCGAGGACAGGGGGAGAGACCCAGTACTTC,CASSPRTGGETQYF
NA,15,few,TRBJ1-5,TRBV10-3,TGTGCCACCGCGAATGGGCAGGGTTTGAATCAGCCCCAGCATTTT,CATANGQGLNQPQHF
TRBD2,16,few,TRBJ2-3,TRBV4-3,TGCGCCAGCAGCCAAGATCTAGCGGGAGGCACAGATACGCAGTATTTT,CASSQDLAGGTDTQYF
TRBD1,15,NA,TRBJ1-1,TRBV5-1,TGCGCCAGCAAAAATCGGGGGACAGAAAATTCTAAAGCTTTCTTT,CASKNRGTENSKAFF
NA,14,NA,TRBJ1-1,TRBV29-1,TGCAGCGTTGCGGCGGAGCACGGTAGCACTGAAGCTTTCTTT,CSVAAEHGSTEAFF
TRBD1,15,NA,TRBJ2-3,TRBV10-3,TGTGCCATCAGTGAGACGGACAGGAGCACAGATACGCAGTATTTT,CAISETDRSTDTQYF